This note documents a single T cell receptor (beta chain) sequence. The antigen remains undetermined. This sample is drawn from a study of cytomegalovirus exposure and HLA in healthy donors. Notes on the study in general: Cytomegalovirus-associated status was assigned to some 180 TCR beta chains.

Data came from immunoSEQ multiplex PCR; TCRdb stores just in-frame clones and leaves some out. The repertoire holds roughly 270,000 clones, with around 87% as singletons. Trimming removed 4 bases from V and 4 bases from J; junction bases left unmatched: 7. Germline V gene data show CDR1 as MGHDK and CDR2 as SYGVNS. The length of the CDR3 is 15 residues. The origin of this receptor is a woman between 18 and 29 years old in good health and CMV-seronegative. The J gene is TRBJ2-5, the V gene TRBV25-1; TRBD1 aligns across 9 bases. Input material: PBMCs. This CDR3 is CASSARDRDAETQYF. In DNA form, the CDR3 reads TGTGCCAGCAGTGCCCGGGACAGGGACGCAGAGACCCAGTACTTC.